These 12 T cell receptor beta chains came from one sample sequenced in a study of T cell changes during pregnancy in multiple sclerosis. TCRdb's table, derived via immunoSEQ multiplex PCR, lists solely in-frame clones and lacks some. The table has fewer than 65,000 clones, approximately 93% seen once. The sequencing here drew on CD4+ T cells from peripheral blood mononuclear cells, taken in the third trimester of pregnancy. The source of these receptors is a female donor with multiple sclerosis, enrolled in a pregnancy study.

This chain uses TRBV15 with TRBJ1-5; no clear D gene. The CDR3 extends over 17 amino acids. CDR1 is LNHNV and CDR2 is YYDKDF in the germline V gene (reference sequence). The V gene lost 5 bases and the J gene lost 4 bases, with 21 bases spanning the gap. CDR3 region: CATSPPGYRLRNQPQHF. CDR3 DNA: TGTGCCACCAGCCCCCCGGGGTATCGGCTGAGGAATCAGCCCCAGCATTTT.

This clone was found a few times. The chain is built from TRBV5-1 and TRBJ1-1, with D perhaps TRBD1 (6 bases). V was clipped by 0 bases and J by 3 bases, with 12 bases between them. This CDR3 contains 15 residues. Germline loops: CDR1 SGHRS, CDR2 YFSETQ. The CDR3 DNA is TGCGCCAGCAGCTTGGCCCCAGGGGTGGACACTGAAGCTTTCTTT. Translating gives CASSLAPGVDTEAFF.

For the CDR3, the DNA is TGTGCCAGCAGCGGACAGCTAAACACTGAAGCTTTCTTT. It codes for CASSGQLNTEAFF. The rearrangement uses TRBV6-1 and TRBJ1-1; D possibly corresponds to TRBD1 (6 bases). V gave up 6 bases and J gave up 2 bases, with 10 bases separating them. CDR3 length: 13 amino acids. Germline CDR1 and CDR2: MNHNS and SASEGT.

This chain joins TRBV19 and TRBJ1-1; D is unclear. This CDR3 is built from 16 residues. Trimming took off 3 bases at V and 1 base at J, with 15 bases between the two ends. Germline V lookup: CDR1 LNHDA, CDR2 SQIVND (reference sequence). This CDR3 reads CASSIGGSAANTEAFF. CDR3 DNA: TGTGCCAGTAGTATCGGAGGGAGCGCTGCGAACACTGAAGCTTTCTTT. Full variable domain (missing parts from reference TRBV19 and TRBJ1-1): DGGITQSPKYLFRKEGQNVTLSCEQNLNHDAMYWYRQDPGQGLRLIYYSQIVNDFQKGDIAEGYSVSREKKESFPLTVTSAQKNPTAFYLCASSIGGSAANTEAFFGQGTRLTVV.

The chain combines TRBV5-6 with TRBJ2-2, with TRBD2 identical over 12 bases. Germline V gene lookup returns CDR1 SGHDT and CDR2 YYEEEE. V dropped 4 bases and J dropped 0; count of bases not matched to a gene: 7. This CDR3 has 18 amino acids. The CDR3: CASSRQGLAGPNTGELFF. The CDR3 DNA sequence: TGTGCCAGCAGCCGACAAGGACTAGCGGGACCGAACACCGGGGAGCTGTTTTTT.

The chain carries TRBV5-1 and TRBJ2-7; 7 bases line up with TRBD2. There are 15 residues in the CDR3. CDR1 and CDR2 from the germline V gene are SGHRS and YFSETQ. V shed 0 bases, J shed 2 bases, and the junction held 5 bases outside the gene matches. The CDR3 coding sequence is TGCGCCAGCAGCTTGGGGCTAGCGGAGACCTACGAGCAGTACTTC. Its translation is CASSLGLAETYEQYF. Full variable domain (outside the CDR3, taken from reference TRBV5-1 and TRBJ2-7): KAGVTQTPRYLIKTRGQQVTLSCSPISGHRSVSWYQQTPGQGLQFLFEYFSETQRNKGNFPGRFSGRQFSNSRSEMNVSTLELGDSALYLCASSLGLAETYEQYFGPGTRLTVT.

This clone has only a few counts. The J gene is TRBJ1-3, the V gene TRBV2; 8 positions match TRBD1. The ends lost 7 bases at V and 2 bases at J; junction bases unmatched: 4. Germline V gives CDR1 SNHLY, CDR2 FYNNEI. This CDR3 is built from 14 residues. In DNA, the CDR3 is TGTGCCAGCAAGTTGACAGGGGCTGGAAACACCATATATTTT. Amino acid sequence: CASKLTGAGNTIYF.

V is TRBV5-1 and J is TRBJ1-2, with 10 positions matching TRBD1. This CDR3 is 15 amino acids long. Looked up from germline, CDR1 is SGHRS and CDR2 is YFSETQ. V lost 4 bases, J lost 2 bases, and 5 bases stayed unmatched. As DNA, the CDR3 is TGCGCCAGCAGCCGGGGGACAGGGGAAAACTATGGCTACACCTTC. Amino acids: CASSRGTGENYGYTF.

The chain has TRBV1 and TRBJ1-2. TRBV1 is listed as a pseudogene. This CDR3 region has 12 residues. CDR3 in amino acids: CTSSQMRKGYTF. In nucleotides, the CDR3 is TGCACCAGCAGCCAAATGCGGAAGGGCTACACCTTC.

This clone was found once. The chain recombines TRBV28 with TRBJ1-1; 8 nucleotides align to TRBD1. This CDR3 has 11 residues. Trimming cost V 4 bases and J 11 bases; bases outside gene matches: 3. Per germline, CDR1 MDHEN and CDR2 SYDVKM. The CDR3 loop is CASSSYRGAFF. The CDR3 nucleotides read TGTGCCAGCAGTTCCTACAGGGGGGCTTTCTTT.

CDR3 region: CASSPGGFEQYF. In nucleotides, the CDR3 is TGTGCCAGCAGCCCGGGAGGATTCGAGCAGTACTTC. This sequence joins TRBV28 and TRBJ2-7, with TRBD2 matching over 7 bases. CDR3 length: 12 amino acids. Germline CDR1 and CDR2: MDHEN and SYDVKM. Germline trimming cut 6 bases from V and 6 bases from J; bases unmatched to any gene: 5.

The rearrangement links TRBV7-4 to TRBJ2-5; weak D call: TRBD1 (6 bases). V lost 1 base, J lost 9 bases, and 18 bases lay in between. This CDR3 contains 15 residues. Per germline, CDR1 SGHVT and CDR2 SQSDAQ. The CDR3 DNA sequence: TGTGCCAGCAGCTTAGGACAGGCCCGATGTTTGGCCCAGTACTTC. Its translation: CASSLGQARCLAQYF.